Below are 9 T cell receptor beta chains sequenced from a single sample in a study of blood T cell repertoires in COVID-19. Profiling relied on immunoSEQ multiplex PCR, and the TCRdb table lists in-frame clones only, not all of them. The data hold roughly 300,000 clones, with more than 70% observed a single time. The material sequenced was peripheral blood. The source of these receptors is a woman aged 50 to 60 with acute or convalescent COVID-19.

V and J are TRBV7-6 and TRBJ2-1; D not resolved. Trimming left V 0 bases short and J 2 bases short, with 11 bases between. The germline gives CDR1 SGHVS, CDR2 FNYEAQ. The CDR3 covers 16 residues. CDR3 nucleotide sequence: TGTGCCAGCAGCTTAGCGCTGGGCAGGCCCTACAATGAGCAGTTCTTC. Translating gives CASSLALGRPYNEQFF.

The chain uses TRBV5-1 and TRBJ1-4; D not certain. Germline V lookup: CDR1 SGHRS, CDR2 YFSETQ. This CDR3 is 15 amino acids long. The V end lost 4 bases, the J end lost 2 bases, and 12 bases lay between the germline ends. The CDR3 sequence is CASSPGAGTNEKLFF. CDR3 nucleotides: TGCGCCAGCAGCCCGGGTGCCGGGACTAATGAAAAACTGTTTTTT.

The genes are TRBV28 and TRBJ1-5; D remains ambiguous. This CDR3 contains 17 residues. Trimming shortened V by 6 bases and J by 1 base, and 19 bases separated the two germline ends. Germline-derived CDR1 and CDR2 are MDHEN and SYDVKM. The CDR3 DNA is TGTGCCAGCAGCCGAACTAATGCAGAGATGAGCAATCAGCCCCAGCATTTT. Its translation is CASSRTNAEMSNQPQHF. Based on the CDR3 plus reference TRBV28 and TRBJ1-5, the full variable domain is DVKVTQSSRYLVKRTGEKVFLECVQDMDHENMFWYRQDPGLGLRLIYFSYDVKMKEKGDIPEGYSVSREKKERFSLILESASTNQTSMYLCASSRTNAEMSNQPQHFGDGTRLSIL.

The chain combines TRBV19 with TRBJ2-6, with D unresolved. Trimming stripped 4 bases from V and 0 bases from J, with 10 bases between. CDR3 length: 16 amino acids. Germline CDR1 is LNHDA and CDR2 is SQIVND (reference sequence). The CDR3 region has the DNA TGTGCCAGTAGTAGCCAGAGAGGCTCTGGGGCCAACGTCCTGACTTTC. This sequence encodes CASSSQRGSGANVLTF. Looking up the rest from reference TRBV19 and TRBJ2-6 gives the full variable domain: DGGITQSPKYLFRKEGQNVTLSCEQNLNHDAMYWYRQDPGQGLRLIYYSQIVNDFQKGDIAEGYSVSREKKESFPLTVTSAQKNPTAFYLCASSSQRGSGANVLTFGAGSRLTVL.

The genes are TRBV7-2 and TRBJ2-7; 11 bases line up with TRBD2. Germline V CDR1 and CDR2: SGHTA, FQGNSA. Trimming at V came to 6 bases and at J to 5 bases, leaving 9 bases not matched to a gene. This CDR3 comprises 15 residues. CDR3 bases: TGTGCCAGCAGGGTAACTAGCGGGAGTGTCAACGAGCAGTACTTC. This codes for CASRVTSGSVNEQYF.

The V gene is TRBV27, the J gene TRBJ2-1; weak D call: TRBD1 (5 bases). This CDR3 spans 14 amino acids. Trimming removed 0 bases at V and 7 bases at J, with 10 bases between. Looked up from germline, CDR1 is MNHEY and CDR2 is SMNVEV (reference sequence). CDR3 in amino acids: CASSLSSRANEQFF. The CDR3 region has the DNA TGTGCCAGCAGTTTATCATCCAGGGCAAATGAGCAGTTCTTC.

V gene TRBV27 combines with J gene TRBJ2-7, with D uncertain. Trimming shortened V by 6 bases and J by 2 bases, and 5 bases separated the two germline ends. The germline gives CDR1 MNHEY, CDR2 SMNVEV (reference sequence). The CDR3 totals 11 residues. CDR3 nucleotide sequence: TGTGCCAGCAGATTCGCCTACGAGCAGTACTTC. Protein sequence: CASRFAYEQYF.

The chain has TRBV2 and TRBJ1-2; D might be TRBD1 (5 bases). V was shortened by 0 bases and J by 3 bases, with 14 bases between the two germline ends. From germline, CDR1 is SNHLY and CDR2 FYNNEI. The length of the CDR3 is 16 residues. The chain's CDR3 is CASSEARLTADYGYTF. The DNA of the CDR3 is TGTGCCAGCAGTGAAGCCCGCCTGACAGCAGACTATGGCTACACCTTC.

This chain connects TRBV27 to TRBJ2-1, with D perhaps TRBD2 (6 bases). Germline assignment: CDR1 MNHEY and CDR2 SMNVEV (reference sequence). There are 19 residues in the CDR3. Trimming left V 2 bases short and J 9 bases short, with 29 bases between. The CDR3 loop reads CASSLGTGMTRGWVSEQFF. The CDR3 DNA is TGTGCCAGCAGTTTAGGTACCGGGATGACTAGAGGTTGGGTGAGTGAGCAGTTCTTC.